This T cell receptor (beta chain) was identified during a study of vaccination and CD4 T cells after COVID-19. As for the study in general: The interval from dose two to post-vaccine sampling had a median of approximately 73 days, and it ranged from 14 to 241. Study-wide points: It was observed that, in convalescent patients, a median approximately 86% of reactive clones arose only post-vaccination.

The assay that was used to sequence DNA from cultured CD4+ T cells was the Oncomine TCR Beta short-read assay. TCRdb reanalysed the PCR reads using MiXCR and keeps one entry per CDR3 protein. In the table there are more than 7,500 distinct CDR3 sequences, about 55% of which are singletons. The treatment denotes: 10-day PBMC culture with coronavirus spike peptide pools or control peptides (ViraFEST assay). The sample holds a few counts of this clonotype. What it binds is unknown. The CDR3 totals 15 residues. V lost 1 base and J 5 bases, leaving 13 bases between the germline ends. Germline V gene data show CDR1 as KGHDR and CDR2 as SFDVKD.

This receptor was identified in a human donor who had recovered from COVID-19. Sequencing was performed on CD4+ T cells from blood, cultured in vitro. The chain employs TRBV24-1 and TRBJ2-5; D gene ambiguous. The chain's CDR3 is CATSDFGEFGETQYF. In DNA form, the CDR3 reads TGTGCCACCAGTGATTTTGGGGAATTTGGGGAGACCCAGTACTTC.